Shown below are 4 T cell receptor beta chains from a single sample sequenced in a study of T cells in Graves' hyperthyroidism and ophthalmopathy. Amplified TCR beta CDR3 regions derived from RNA transcripts. When the TCR CDR3 underwent first-round RT-PCR, the HTBI primer set was used. TCRdb ran MiXCR on the multiplex PCR reads and lists one entry per CDR3 protein. Among fewer than 600,000 distinct CDR3 sequences listed, roughly 15% were seen once. Sequencing was performed on blood. Every receptor here comes from a woman aged 40 to 50 with Graves' hyperthyroidism.

In this sample, this clonotype turned up many times. The rearrangement links TRBV27 to TRBJ2-7; 7 nucleotides line up with TRBD1. V dropped 4 bases and J dropped 4; count of bases not matched to a gene: 10. The CDR3 length is 15 residues. Germline lookup yields CDR1 MNHEY and CDR2 SMNVEV (reference sequence). Written as DNA, the CDR3 is TGTGCCAGCAGTTCTACAGGGGCCCCTGGGTACGAGCAGTACTTC. Its translation: CASSSTGAPGYEQYF.

This clonotype has ten or more counts. The V gene is TRBV3-1, the J gene TRBJ1-1; D not resolved. Germline V CDR1 and CDR2: LGHDT, YNNKEL (reference sequence). The CDR3 contains 14 residues. The V and J ends lost 0 bases and 0 bases respectively, with 5 bases between them. The CDR3 protein is CASSQDGLNTEAFF. CDR3 in DNA: TGTGCCAGCAGCCAAGATGGGCTGAACACTGAAGCTTTCTTT.

This clonotype was seen at least ten times. A junction boundary mismatches the germline segment, possibly from a read error. J is TRBJ2-1 and V is TRBV5-1; 9 nucleotides align to TRBD2. This CDR3 is 19 amino acids long. CDR1 SGHRS and CDR2 YFSETQ come from the germline V gene. In nucleotides, the CDR3 is TGCGCCAGCAGCTTGGGAGCGGGAGGACCATCTTACCGGACGGATGAACAGTTCTTC. It yields the protein CASSLGAGGPSYRTDEQFF.

This clonotype was detected many times. The rearrangement uses TRBV12-3 or TRBV12-4 and TRBJ1-2; no definite D call. The CDR3 totals 14 residues. V was shortened by 5 bases and J by 5 bases, with 15 bases between the two germline ends. The CDR3 is CASSPLLGTYGYTF. The CDR3 DNA reads TGTGCCAGCAGTCCTCTTTTGGGCACTTATGGCTACACCTTC.